The source of this TCR beta chain is a study of T cell changes during pregnancy in multiple sclerosis. V was pared by 5 bases and J by 8 bases, with 10 bases between. Germline loops: CDR1 SNHLY, CDR2 FYNNEI. The CDR3 consists of 13 residues. Libraries were prepared by immunoSEQ multiplex PCR; TCRdb keeps only in-frame clonotypes and omits some of them. The table has roughly 110,000 clones, 85% to 95% seen once. The sequencing here drew on peripheral blood, taken in the third trimester of pregnancy. The source of this sequence is a female donor in good health, enrolled as a control in a pregnancy study. This rearrangement joins TRBV2 to TRBJ1-6; tentative D call: TRBD1 (5 bases). CDR3 nucleotides: TGTGCCAGCAGTCAGGGACTGGATTCACCCCTCCACTTT. It specifies CASSQGLDSPLHF.